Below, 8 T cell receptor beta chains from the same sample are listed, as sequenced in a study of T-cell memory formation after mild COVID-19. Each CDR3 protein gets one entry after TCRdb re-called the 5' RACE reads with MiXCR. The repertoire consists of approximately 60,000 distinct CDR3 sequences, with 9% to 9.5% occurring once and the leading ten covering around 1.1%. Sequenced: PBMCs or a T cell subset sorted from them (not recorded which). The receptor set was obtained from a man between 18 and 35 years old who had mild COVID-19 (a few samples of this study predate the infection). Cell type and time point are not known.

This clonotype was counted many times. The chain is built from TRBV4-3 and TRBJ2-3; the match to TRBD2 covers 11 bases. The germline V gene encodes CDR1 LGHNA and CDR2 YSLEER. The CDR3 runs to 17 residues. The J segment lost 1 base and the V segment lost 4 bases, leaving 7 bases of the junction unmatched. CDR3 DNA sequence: TGCGCCAGCAGCCGCACGTTGACTAGCGGGGGCACAGATACGCAGTATTTT. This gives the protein CASSRTLTSGGTDTQYF.

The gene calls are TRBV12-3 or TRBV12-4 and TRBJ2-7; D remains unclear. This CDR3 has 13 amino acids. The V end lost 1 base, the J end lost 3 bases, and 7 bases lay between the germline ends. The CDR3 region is CASSLGVDYEQYV. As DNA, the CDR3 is TGTGCCAGCAGTTTAGGGGTCGACTACGAGCAGTACGTC.

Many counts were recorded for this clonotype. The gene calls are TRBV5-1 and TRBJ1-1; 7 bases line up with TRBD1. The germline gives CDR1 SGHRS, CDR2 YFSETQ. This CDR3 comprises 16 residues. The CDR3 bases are TGCCCCGCTACAAGCGGGACAGAAGAACCAAACACTGAAGCTTTCTTT. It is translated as CPATSGTEEPNTEAFF.

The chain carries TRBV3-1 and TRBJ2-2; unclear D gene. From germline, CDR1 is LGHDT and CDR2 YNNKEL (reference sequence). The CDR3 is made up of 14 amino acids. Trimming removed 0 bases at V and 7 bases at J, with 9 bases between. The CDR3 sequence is CASSQDQWNGELFF. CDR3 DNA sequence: TGTGCCAGCAGCCAAGATCAGTGGAACGGGGAGCTGTTTTTT.

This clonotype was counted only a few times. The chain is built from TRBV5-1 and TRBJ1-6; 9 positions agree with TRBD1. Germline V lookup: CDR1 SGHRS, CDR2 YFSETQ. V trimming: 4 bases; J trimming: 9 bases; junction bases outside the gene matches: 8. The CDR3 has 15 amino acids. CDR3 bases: TGCGCCAGCAGCCGCGGGGACAGGGACGGTTCACCCCTCCACTTT. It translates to CASSRGDRDGSPLHF.

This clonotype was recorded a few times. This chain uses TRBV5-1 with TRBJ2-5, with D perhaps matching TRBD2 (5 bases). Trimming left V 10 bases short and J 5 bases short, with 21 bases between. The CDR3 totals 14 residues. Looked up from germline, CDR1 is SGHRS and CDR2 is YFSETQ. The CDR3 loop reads CASRRERRPETQYF. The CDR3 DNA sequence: TGCGCCTCTAGAAGGGAGCGCCGCCCGGAGACCCAGTACTTC. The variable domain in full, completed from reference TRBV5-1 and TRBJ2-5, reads KAGVTQTPRYLIKTRGQQVTLSCSPISGHRSVSWYQQTPGQGLQFLFEYFSETQRNKGNFPGRFSGRQFSNSRSEMNVSTLELGDSALYLCASRRERRPETQYFGPGTRLLVL.

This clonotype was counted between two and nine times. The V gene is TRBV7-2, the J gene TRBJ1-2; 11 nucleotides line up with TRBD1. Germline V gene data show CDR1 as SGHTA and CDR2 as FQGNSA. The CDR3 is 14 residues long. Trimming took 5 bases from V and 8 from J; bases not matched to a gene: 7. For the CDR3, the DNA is TGTGCCAGCAGCCTCGGACAGGGGGCTAACGGCTACACCTTC. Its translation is CASSLGQGANGYTF.

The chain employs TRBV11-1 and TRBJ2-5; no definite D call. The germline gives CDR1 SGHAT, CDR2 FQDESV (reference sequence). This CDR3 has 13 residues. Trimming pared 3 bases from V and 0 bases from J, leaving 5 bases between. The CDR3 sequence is CASSFSDQETQYF. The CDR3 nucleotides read TGTGCCAGCAGCTTCTCGGACCAAGAGACCCAGTACTTC. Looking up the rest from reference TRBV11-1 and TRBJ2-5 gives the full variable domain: EAEVAQSPRYKITEKSQAVAFWCDPISGHATLYWYRQILGQGPELLVQFQDESVVDDSQLPKDRFSAERLKGVDSTLKIQPAELGDSAMYLCASSFSDQETQYFGPGTRLLVL.